Listed below are T cell receptor beta chains from one sample, sequenced in a study of cytomegalovirus exposure and HLA in healthy donors. Profiled with immunoSEQ multiplex PCR; TCRdb holds only in-frame clones, not every one. The sample contains around 200,000 clones, just over 85% of which appear only once. Specimen: PBMCs. The source of these receptors is a woman between 18 and 30 years old in good health and CMV-seronegative. Both conserved end residues are part of each CDR3. Each record gives: clone size, V gene, D gene, J gene, CDR3 DNA, CDR3 protein. The D gene is left open where the match is weak. The size field is filled for only some rows; it gives once, few, many or a size class.

clone size: .
V gene: TRBV29-1
D gene: TRBD1
J gene: TRBJ2-5
CDR3 DNA: TGCAGCGGAGGACAGGGAGGTAGAGAGACCCAGTACTTC
CDR3 protein: CSGGQGGRETQYF

clone size: .
V gene: TRBV11-2
D gene: TRBD2
J gene: TRBJ2-7
CDR3 DNA: TGTGCCAGCAGCTTAGGACTAGCGATGGACGAGCAGTACTTC
CDR3 protein: CASSLGLAMDEQYF

clone size: .
V gene: TRBV11-2
D gene: TRBD1
J gene: TRBJ2-3
CDR3 DNA: TGTGCCAGCAGCTTCCAGGGGGTAGGGACAGATACGCAGTATTTT
CDR3 protein: CASSFQGVGTDTQYF

clone size: .
V gene: TRBV27
D gene: .
J gene: TRBJ1-1
CDR3 DNA: TGTGCCAGCACTCCCCAGGGAACGGGCACTGAAGCTTTCTTT
CDR3 protein: CASTPQGTGTEAFF

clone size: .
V gene: TRBV6-5
D gene: .
J gene: TRBJ1-1
CDR3 DNA: TGTGCCAGCAGTTACTTCGCGGGCAGGCTAGTCGAAGCTTTCTTT
CDR3 protein: CASSYFAGRLVEAFF

clone size: .
V gene: TRBV19
D gene: TRBD1
J gene: TRBJ1-1
CDR3 DNA: TGTGCCAGTATGAGGGATGGGACAGTGAACACTGAAGCTTTCTTT
CDR3 protein: CASMRDGTVNTEAFF

clone size: few
V gene: TRBV7-2
D gene: TRBD1
J gene: TRBJ2-7
CDR3 DNA: TGTGCCAGCAGCTTGGACAGGGGACGATACGAGCAGTACTTC
CDR3 protein: CASSLDRGRYEQYF

clone size: once
V gene: TRBV7-3
D gene: TRBD2
J gene: TRBJ2-7
CDR3 DNA: TGTGCCAGCAGCACAGCTAGCGGCGGCTACGAGCAGTACTTC
CDR3 protein: CASSTASGGYEQYF

clone size: .
V gene: TRBV15
D gene: .
J gene: TRBJ1-1
CDR3 DNA: TGTGCCACCAGCAGAGATTTGTTAGGGGGTGCCACTGAAGCTTTCTTT
CDR3 protein: CATSRDLLGGATEAFF

clone size: .
V gene: TRBV11-2
D gene: TRBD1
J gene: TRBJ2-5
CDR3 DNA: TGTGCCAGCAGGTCACAGGGGGCTTTCCAAGAGACCCAGTACTTC
CDR3 protein: CASRSQGAFQETQYF

clone size: .
V gene: TRBV28
D gene: .
J gene: TRBJ1-2
CDR3 DNA: TGTGCCAGCAGTTTGGGGGGCTATGGCTACACCTTC
CDR3 protein: CASSLGGYGYTF

clone size: .
V gene: TRBV27
D gene: .
J gene: TRBJ1-1
CDR3 DNA: TGTGCCAGCAGTTTAGCCGCAGGGCGGGGGATCACTGAAGCTTTCTTT
CDR3 protein: CASSLAAGRGITEAFF

clone size: .
V gene: TRBV10-2
D gene: .
J gene: TRBJ2-1
CDR3 DNA: TGCGCCAGCAGTGAAGCTACGTATAATGAGCAGTTCTTC
CDR3 protein: CASSEATYNEQFF

clone size: .
V gene: TRBV30
D gene: .
J gene: TRBJ2-5
CDR3 DNA: TGTGCCTGGAACAGCGGTGGGTTTACTTCCCAGTACTTC
CDR3 protein: CAWNSGGFTSQYF

clone size: .
V gene: TRBV29-1
D gene: TRBD1
J gene: TRBJ1-1
CDR3 DNA: TGCAGCGGGAACAGGGGGCGAGACACTGAAGCTTTCTTT
CDR3 protein: CSGNRGRDTEAFF

clone size: .
V gene: TRBV4-3
D gene: .
J gene: TRBJ1-3
CDR3 DNA: TGCGCCAGCAGCCAAGATCAGAGGGCTGGAAACACCATATATTTT
CDR3 protein: CASSQDQRAGNTIYF

clone size: .
V gene: TRBV7-2
D gene: TRBD1
J gene: TRBJ1-2
CDR3 DNA: TGTGCCAGCAGCTTCGACAGGGGGCTAGGCTACACCTTC
CDR3 protein: CASSFDRGLGYTF

clone size: .
V gene: TRBV27
D gene: .
J gene: TRBJ2-3
CDR3 DNA: TGTGCCAGCATGGCCACCAGCACAGATACGCAGTATTTT
CDR3 protein: CASMATSTDTQYF

clone size: few
V gene: TRBV9
D gene: TRBD1
J gene: TRBJ1-2
CDR3 DNA: TGTGCCAGCAGCACGGACAGGGCCAAAGGGTACTATGGCTACACCTTC
CDR3 protein: CASSTDRAKGYYGYTF

clone size: .
V gene: TRBV7-2
D gene: .
J gene: TRBJ1-1
CDR3 DNA: TGTGCCAGCAGCTCTGGACAGTTTTACACTGAAGCTTTCTTT
CDR3 protein: CASSSGQFYTEAFF

clone size: few
V gene: TRBV28
D gene: .
J gene: TRBJ2-7
CDR3 DNA: TGTGCCAGCAGTGTCACCTACGAGCAGTACTTC
CDR3 protein: CASSVTYEQYF

clone size: .
V gene: TRBV7-3
D gene: .
J gene: TRBJ2-3
CDR3 DNA: TGTGCCAGCAGCTTTAGGGGTGGAACAGATACGCAGTATTTT
CDR3 protein: CASSFRGGTDTQYF

clone size: .
V gene: TRBV28
D gene: .
J gene: TRBJ1-5
CDR3 DNA: TGTGCCAGCGGCGGGGGGGGCTCTGTATTCAATCAGCCCCAGCATTTT
CDR3 protein: CASGGGGSVFNQPQHF

clone size: .
V gene: TRBV19
D gene: .
J gene: TRBJ1-5
CDR3 DNA: TGTGCCAGTAGTATGTCCGGGGGGGGCGATCAGCCCCAGCATTTT
CDR3 protein: CASSMSGGGDQPQHF